The rows below give T cell receptor beta chains drawn from one sample of a study of PD-1 blockade in classical Hodgkin lymphoma. The method was immunoSEQ multiplex PCR; TCRdb's version includes in-frame clones alone and lacks a portion of them. The sample consists of nearly 25,000 clones, about 72% of them appearing once. Sample: peripheral blood mononuclear cells (PBMCs), taken before the fourth cycle of nivolumab. These receptors all come from a human donor with classical Hodgkin lymphoma. Each CDR3 is given without its conserved first and last residue. D genes are given only for firm matches. Size tells how often a clone was seen (once, few, many) or the class of an expanded clone, and some rows leave it out.

TRBD1,TRBV28,-,ATTRGTGGTGELF
-,TRBV5-6,-,ASSLGRDTQY
-,TRBV28,-,ASSTLGGDTEAF
-,TRBV19,-,ASSMVDGDEQF
-,TRBV6-5,-,ASSRTYLNTEAF
-,TRBV5-6,few,ASSISGHQY
TRBD2,TRBV29-1,-,SVSGGLEQY
-,TRBV7-6,-,ASSRGQNYGYT
TRBD2,TRBV28,few,ASRPTSGGESGELF
-,TRBV19,medium-sized,ASSQMDQPQH
-,TRBV5-1,-,ASSLTGPETQY
-,TRBV6-5,-,ASSYWQANEKLF
TRBD2,TRBV5-1,-,ASSLDVSGVGDTQY
-,TRBV4-2,-,ASSQDLIGSNEKLF
TRBD1,TRBV18,-,ASSPGTGGDEQF
TRBD2,TRBV5-1,-,ASSLPSGGPTYNEQF
-,TRBV2,-,ASRVMARPSTDTQY
TRBD1,TRBV28,-,ASGGTGSTDTQY
-,TRBV6-6,-,ASSYGGLGTEAF
-,TRBV27,few,ASSPTKGRYGYT
TRBD2,TRBV7-8,-,ASSFGEGTKTQY
TRBD1,TRBV7-9,-,ASLRGGMNTEAF
TRBD1,TRBV6-6,-,ATLTGSEQY
-,TRBV6-6,-,ASSYSPAEEQY
TRBD1,TRBV28,once,ASSSGQGYYGYT
TRBD2,TRBV6-6,-,ASSGGADGANVLT
-,TRBV5-6,-,ASSYDRKDGYT
-,TRBV1,few,TSSQAETSTDTQY
-,TRBV28,-,ASSFGGMNTEAF
-,TRBV7-9,-,ASSQGHYTEAF
-,TRBV6-5,once,ASSRGSTYEQY
-,TRBV5-1,-,ASSLRGDSTQY
-,TRBV27,-,ASAPRQSNQPQH
-,TRBV19,few,ASSRSLIGTYEQY
-,TRBV5-6,few,ASAQGAEAF
-,TRBV19,few,ASSPPGTNYGYT
TRBD2,TRBV27,-,ASSRWTSGESYEQY
-,TRBV7-9,-,ASSLGIVETQY
-,TRBV5-1,-,ASSLDGRAPYEQY
TRBD1,TRBV11-1,-,ASSWTGGASPLH
TRBD1,TRBV11-3,many,ASSSHSGQESVTYGYT
-,TRBV6-1,-,ASISFREQF
-,TRBV25-1,-,ASSSQRADITYGYT
-,TRBV6-6,large,ASSASPSTGELF
-,TRBV5-4,once,ASSLVPAKNIQY
-,TRBV4-1,-,ASSQLALASENTGELF
-,TRBV5-1,few,ASSFDGAEPPSYYGYT
TRBD2,TRBV5-1,few,ASSSREAGELF
-,TRBV23-1,-,ASSLTPAIYNSPLH
-,TRBV15,-,ATSRVVAESYNEQF
-,TRBV28,-,ASTQEGTDGGLSF
-,TRBV18,-,ASSPVIGGRFGYT
TRBD1,TRBV6-6,medium-sized,ATLTGSDTQY
-,TRBV6-1,-,ASSEKGVGTDTQY
-,TRBV28,-,ASSSGGSNQPQH